Detailed here is one TCR beta chain. Researchers ran the PCR with 60 Vbeta and 13 Jbeta primers. Assay used: immunoSEQ multiplex PCR; TCRdb lists only in-frame clones, some missing. This table holds about 140,000 clones, about three quarters found once. The sample originates from a study of cytomegalovirus exposure and HLA in healthy donors. Looked up from germline, CDR1 is SGHVS and CDR2 is FQNEAQ. There are 15 residues in the CDR3. With 0 bases clipped from V and 4 bases from J, the junction kept 3 bases outside the gene matches. The sequencing sample was made of PBMCs. The V call is TRBV7-8, the J call TRBJ2-1; 7 bases agree with TRBD2. The origin of this receptor is a man in his forties or fifties in good health and CMV-seropositive. The CDR3 coding sequence is TGTGCCAGCAGCTTAGCGTTCGGGGGGTACAATGAGCAGTTCTTC. It translates to CASSLAFGGYNEQFF.